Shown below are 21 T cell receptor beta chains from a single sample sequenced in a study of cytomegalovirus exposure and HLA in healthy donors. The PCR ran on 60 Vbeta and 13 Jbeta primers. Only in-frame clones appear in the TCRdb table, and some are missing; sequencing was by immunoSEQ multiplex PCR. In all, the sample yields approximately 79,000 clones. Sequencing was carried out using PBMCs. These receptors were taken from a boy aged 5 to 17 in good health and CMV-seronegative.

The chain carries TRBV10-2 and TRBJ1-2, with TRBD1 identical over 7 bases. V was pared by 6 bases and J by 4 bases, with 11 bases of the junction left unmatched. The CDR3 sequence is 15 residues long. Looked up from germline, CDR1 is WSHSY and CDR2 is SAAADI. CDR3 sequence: CASSPGQVGGYGYTF. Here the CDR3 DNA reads TGCGCCAGCAGCCCAGGACAGGTTGGTGGCTATGGCTACACCTTC.

The DNA for the CDR3 is TGCGCCAGCCAGCAGGGGGCGAGCACAGATACGCAGTATTTT. Translating gives CASQQGASTDTQYF. The chain couples TRBV4-1 to TRBJ2-3; TRBD1 matches at 8 bases. Germline values: CDR1 MGHRA, CDR2 YSYEKL. The CDR3 consists of 14 residues. The J segment lost 0 bases and the V segment lost 8 bases, leaving 4 bases of the junction unmatched.

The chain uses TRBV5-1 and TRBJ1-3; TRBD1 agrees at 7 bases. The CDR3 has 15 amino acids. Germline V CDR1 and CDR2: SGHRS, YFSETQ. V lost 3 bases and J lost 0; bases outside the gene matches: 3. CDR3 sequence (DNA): TGCGCCAGCAGCTCCGACAGGGCCTCTGGAAACACCATATATTTT. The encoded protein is CASSSDRASGNTIYF.

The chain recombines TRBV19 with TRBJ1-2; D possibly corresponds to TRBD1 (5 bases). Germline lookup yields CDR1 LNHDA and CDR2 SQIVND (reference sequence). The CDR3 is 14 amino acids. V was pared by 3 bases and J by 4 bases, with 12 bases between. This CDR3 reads CASSIRAQVYGYTF. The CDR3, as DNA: TGTGCCAGTAGTATCAGGGCACAAGTCTATGGCTACACCTTC. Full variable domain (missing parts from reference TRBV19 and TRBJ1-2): DGGITQSPKYLFRKEGQNVTLSCEQNLNHDAMYWYRQDPGQGLRLIYYSQIVNDFQKGDIAEGYSVSREKKESFPLTVTSAQKNPTAFYLCASSIRAQVYGYTFGSGTRLTVV.

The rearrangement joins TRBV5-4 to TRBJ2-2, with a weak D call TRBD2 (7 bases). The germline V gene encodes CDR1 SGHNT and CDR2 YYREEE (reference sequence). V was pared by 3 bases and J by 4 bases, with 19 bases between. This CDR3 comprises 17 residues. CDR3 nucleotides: TGTGCCAGCAGCTGGGCGCGGTTCGGGGGGCGCACCGGGGAGCTGTTTTTT. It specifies CASSWARFGGRTGELFF.

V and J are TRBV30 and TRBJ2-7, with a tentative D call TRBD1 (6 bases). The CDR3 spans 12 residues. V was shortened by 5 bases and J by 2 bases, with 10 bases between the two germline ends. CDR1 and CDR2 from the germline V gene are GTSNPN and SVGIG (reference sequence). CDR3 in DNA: TGTGCCTGGGGACAGCGAACCTACGAGCAGTACTTC. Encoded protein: CAWGQRTYEQYF.

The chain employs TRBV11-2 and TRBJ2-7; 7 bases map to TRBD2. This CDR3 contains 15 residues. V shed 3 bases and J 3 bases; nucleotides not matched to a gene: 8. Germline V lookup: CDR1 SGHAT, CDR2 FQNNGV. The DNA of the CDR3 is TGTGCCAGCAGCTTTTTTCGGGGAGGGGTCTACGAGCAGTACTTC. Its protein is CASSFFRGGVYEQYF.

As DNA, the CDR3 is TGTGCCTGGACCCAAACTGCAGATACGCAGTATTTT. It translates to CAWTQTADTQYF. The chain has TRBV30 and TRBJ2-3; D call uncertain. This CDR3 spans 12 amino acids. CDR1 and CDR2 (germline): GTSNPN, SVGIG (reference sequence). Trimming took off 4 bases at V and 4 bases at J, with 9 bases between the two ends.

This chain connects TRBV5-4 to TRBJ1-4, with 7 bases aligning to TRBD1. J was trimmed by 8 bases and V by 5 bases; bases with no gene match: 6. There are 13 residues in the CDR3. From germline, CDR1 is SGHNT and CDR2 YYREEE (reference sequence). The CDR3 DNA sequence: TGTGCCAGCAGAGAATGGGACAGCGAAAAACTGTTTTTT. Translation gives CASREWDSEKLFF.

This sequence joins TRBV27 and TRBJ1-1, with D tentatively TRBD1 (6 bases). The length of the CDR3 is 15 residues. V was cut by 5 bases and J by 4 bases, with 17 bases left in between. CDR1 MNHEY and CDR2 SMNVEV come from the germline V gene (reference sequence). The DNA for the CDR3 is TGTGCCAGCAGTATCCTACAGGGATTCGGCACTGAAGCTTTCTTT. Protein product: CASSILQGFGTEAFF.

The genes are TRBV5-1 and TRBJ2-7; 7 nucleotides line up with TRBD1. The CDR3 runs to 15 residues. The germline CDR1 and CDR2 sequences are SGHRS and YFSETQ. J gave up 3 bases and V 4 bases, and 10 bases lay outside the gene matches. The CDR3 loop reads CASSRSDSGGYEQYF. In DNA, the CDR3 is TGCGCCAGCAGCCGGTCCGATTCAGGGGGCTACGAGCAGTACTTC.

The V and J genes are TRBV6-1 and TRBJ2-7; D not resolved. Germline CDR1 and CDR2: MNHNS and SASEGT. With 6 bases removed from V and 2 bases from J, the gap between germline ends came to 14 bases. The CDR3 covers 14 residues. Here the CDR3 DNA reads TGTGCCAGCAGCCCAATCGAGCGAGCCTACGAGCAGTACTTC. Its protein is CASSPIERAYEQYF.

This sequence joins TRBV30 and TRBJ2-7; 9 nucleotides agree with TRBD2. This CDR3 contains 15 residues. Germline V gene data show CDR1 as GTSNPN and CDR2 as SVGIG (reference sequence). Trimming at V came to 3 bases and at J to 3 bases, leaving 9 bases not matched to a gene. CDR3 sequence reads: CAWSRGLAGYYEQYF. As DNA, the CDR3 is TGTGCCTGGAGCCGGGGGCTAGCGGGGTACTACGAGCAGTACTTC. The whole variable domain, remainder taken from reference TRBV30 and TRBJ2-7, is SQTIHQWPATLVQPVGSPLSLECTVEGTSNPNLYWYRQAAGRGLQLLFYSVGIGQISSEVPQNLSASRPQDRQFILSSKKLLLSDSGFYLCAWSRGLAGYYEQYFGPGTRLTVT.

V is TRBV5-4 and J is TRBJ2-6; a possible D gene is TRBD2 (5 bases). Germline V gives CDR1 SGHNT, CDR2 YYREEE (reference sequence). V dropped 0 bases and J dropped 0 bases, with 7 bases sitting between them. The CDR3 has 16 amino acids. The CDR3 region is CASSLEAVSGANVLTF. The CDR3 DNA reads TGTGCCAGCAGCTTGGAAGCGGTCTCTGGGGCCAACGTCCTGACTTTC.

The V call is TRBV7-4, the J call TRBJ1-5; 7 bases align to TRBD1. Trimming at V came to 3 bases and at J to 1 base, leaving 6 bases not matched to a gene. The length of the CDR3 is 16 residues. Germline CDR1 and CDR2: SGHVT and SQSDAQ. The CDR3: CASSFDGQESNQPQHF. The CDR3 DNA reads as TGTGCCAGCAGCTTCGATGGACAGGAAAGCAATCAGCCCCAGCATTTT.

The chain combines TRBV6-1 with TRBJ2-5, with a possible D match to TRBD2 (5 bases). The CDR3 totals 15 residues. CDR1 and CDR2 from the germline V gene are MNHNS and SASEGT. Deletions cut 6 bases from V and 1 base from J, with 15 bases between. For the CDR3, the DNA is TGTGCCAGCAGCCCTAGTTGGACTCTCCAAGAGACCCAGTACTTC. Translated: CASSPSWTLQETQYF.

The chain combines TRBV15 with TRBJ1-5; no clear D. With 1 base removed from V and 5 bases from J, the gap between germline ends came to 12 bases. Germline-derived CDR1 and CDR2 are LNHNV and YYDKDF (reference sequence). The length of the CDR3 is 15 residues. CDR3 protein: CATSRGGGKDQPQHF. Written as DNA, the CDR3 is TGTGCCACCAGCAGAGGGGGAGGGAAGGATCAGCCCCAGCATTTT.

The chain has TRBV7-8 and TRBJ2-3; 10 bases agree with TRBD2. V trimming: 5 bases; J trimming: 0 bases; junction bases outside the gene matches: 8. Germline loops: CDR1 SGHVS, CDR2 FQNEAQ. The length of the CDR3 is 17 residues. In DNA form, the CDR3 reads TGTGCCAGCAGCATACTGAGCGGGGGGGTTAGCACAGATACGCAGTATTTT. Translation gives CASSILSGGVSTDTQYF.

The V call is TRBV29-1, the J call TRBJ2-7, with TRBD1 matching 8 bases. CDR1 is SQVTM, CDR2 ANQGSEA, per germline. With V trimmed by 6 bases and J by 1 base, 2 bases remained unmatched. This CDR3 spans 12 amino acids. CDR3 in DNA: TGCAGCGTCAGGACAGGGTCCTACGAGCAGTACTTC. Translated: CSVRTGSYEQYF.

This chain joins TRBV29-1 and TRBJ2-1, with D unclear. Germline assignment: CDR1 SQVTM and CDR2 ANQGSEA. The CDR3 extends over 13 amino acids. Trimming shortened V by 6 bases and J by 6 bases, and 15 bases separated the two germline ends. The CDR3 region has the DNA TGCAGCGTAGGCTCTAGGAACGGCAATGAGCAGTTCTTC. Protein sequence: CSVGSRNGNEQFF.

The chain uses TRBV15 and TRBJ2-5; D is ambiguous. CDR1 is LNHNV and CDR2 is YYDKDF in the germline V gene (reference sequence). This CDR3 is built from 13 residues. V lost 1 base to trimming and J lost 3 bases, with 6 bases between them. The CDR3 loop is CATSRAPEETQYF. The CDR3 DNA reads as TGTGCCACCAGCAGAGCTCCAGAAGAGACCCAGTACTTC.